The rows below give T cell receptor beta chains drawn from one sample of a study of blood T cell repertoires in COVID-19. Produced via immunoSEQ multiplex PCR; TCRdb's table is partial and in-frame only. The sample yields about 190,000 clones, around 85% seen once. The sequenced sample was PBMCs or T cells enriched from blood (not recorded which). The receptors originated from a woman in her 30s who had recovered from COVID-19. The CDR3 runs from the conserved cysteine through the conserved F or W. Each record gives: V gene, J gene, CDR3 length, CDR3 protein.

TRBV5-1	TRBJ2-5	14	CASSGGTGVETQYF
TRBV9	TRBJ2-3	17	CASSVYGLAGETDTQYF
TRBV28	TRBJ1-5	14	CASSSLMSGHPQHF
TRBV15	TRBJ1-1	15	CATSRDRRLNTEAFF
TRBV4-1	TRBJ1-1	18	CASSQDPPQGARNTEAFF
TRBV21-1	TRBJ2-1	18	CASSKPSNGFPTGNEQFF
TRBV7-4	TRBJ1-5	18	CASSFRHNIDRGNQPQHF
TRBV18	TRBJ2-1	15	CASSPLDLAYNEQFF
TRBV24-1	TRBJ2-3	12	CATSEATDTQYF
TRBV7-8	TRBJ2-1	16	CASSPRGLAVYNEQFF
TRBV6-6	TRBJ1-5	15	CASKTGTGGRQPQHF
TRBV2	TRBJ1-1	14	CASSAQGGNTEAFF
TRBV29-1	TRBJ2-2	11	CSVDRAGELFF
TRBV4-1	TRBJ1-2	16	CASSQGQGGKGYGYTF
TRBV5-6	TRBJ2-2	16	CASSLGLTGYPGELFF
TRBV30	TRBJ1-1	13	CAWSVQQNTEAFF
TRBV28	TRBJ2-1	19	CASSLDRGRFGGSYNEQFF
TRBV7-9	TRBJ1-5	14	CASSLPGGNQPQHF
TRBV18	TRBJ2-1	13	CASSPDPSREQFF
TRBV3-1/TRBV3-2	TRBJ1-3	14	CASGRGGSGNTIYF
TRBV11-2	TRBJ2-5	16	CASSLVQGARQETQYF
TRBV19	TRBJ2-2	15	CASRWGQGSPGELFF
TRBV2	TRBJ2-4	16	CASSDRTRSAKNIQYF
TRBV5-1	TRBJ2-1	17	CASSIGLVSSSYNEQFF
TRBV4-2	TRBJ1-4	15	CASSLGDATNEKLFF
TRBV2	TRBJ2-1	12	CASGGDDNEQFF
TRBV19	TRBJ1-4	16	CASSMKTGPFAEKLFF
TRBV30	TRBJ1-1	12	CAWIEGNTEAFF
TRBV19	TRBJ2-5	14	CASSPGQGQETQYF
TRBV6-2/TRBV6-3	TRBJ1-2	13	CASSYNPRPGYTF
TRBV4-1	TRBJ1-5	13	CASSILPGQPQHF
TRBV13	TRBJ2-2	14	CASSLARDTGELFF
TRBV4-2	TRBJ2-1	15	CASSRGLALYNEQFF
TRBV2	TRBJ1-6	13	CAQRGGWNSPLHF
TRBV30	TRBJ1-1	13	CAWSVGPLTEAFF
TRBV28	TRBJ2-7	13	CASSTPGTVEQYF
TRBV9	TRBJ2-7	16	CASSVGVGAQSYEQYF
TRBV18	TRBJ2-1	15	CASSRLAGEVLEQFF
TRBV12-3/TRBV12-4	TRBJ1-2	13	CASTFGQLYGYTF
TRBV6-2/TRBV6-3	TRBJ1-2	16	CASSYFASTANYGYTF
TRBV6-2/TRBV6-3	TRBJ2-3	15	CASSYSPRGTDTQYF
TRBV2	TRBJ2-5	14	CASYSGGIRETQYF
TRBV7-3	TRBJ1-2	13	CASSLMRGRGYTF
TRBV4-2	TRBJ2-1	21	CASSQDVRLAGGLGSYNEQFF
TRBV19	TRBJ1-1	13	CASKVQEMSEAFF
TRBV7-6	TRBJ1-3	16	CASSSYRDSSGNTIYF
TRBV24-1	TRBJ2-1	14	CATSQGQSYNEQFF
TRBV2	TRBJ2-7	14	CASSENGQGYEQYF